This T cell receptor beta chain is from a study of blood T cell repertoires in COVID-19. Sequencing was performed with immunoSEQ multiplex PCR; in TCRdb, only in-frame clones are kept and a portion is missing. The sample has about 200,000 clones, just over 85% seen once; the top ten hold around 1.5%. The CDR3 length is 17 residues. J was trimmed by 4 bases and V by 1 base; bases with no gene match: 6. Germline loops: CDR1 KGHSH, CDR2 LQKENI. The sample consisted of peripheral blood. The TCR was taken from a man between 18 and 35 years old with active or convalescent COVID-19. The V and J genes are TRBV18 and TRBJ2-3; TRBD2 agrees at 12 bases. CDR3 nucleotides: TGTGCCAGCTCACCACAAACGGGACTAGCGGGTGCAGATACGCAGTATTTT. Its translation: CASSPQTGLAGADTQYF. The full variable domain, rest sourced from reference TRBV18 and TRBJ2-3, is NAGVMQNPRHLVRRRGQEARLRCSPMKGHSHVYWYRQLPEEGLKFMVYLQKENIIDESGMPKERFSAEFPKEGPSILRIQQVVRGDSAAYFCASSPQTGLAGADTQYFGPGTRLTVL.